This TCR beta chain was sequenced during a study of response to subunit inactivated influenza vaccine. CDR1 is DFQATT, CDR2 SNEGSKA, per germline (reference sequence). The CDR3 runs 19 residues. About this clonotype itself: The antigen is not known. Relative to the germline gene, one junction end is altered; a read error may explain this.

Study results and limitations: The study's authors posited that every seasonal influenza vaccination enlists few new T cells.

One entry per CDR3 protein results from TCRdb running MiXCR on the RT-PCR reads. The sample lists hundreds of thousands of distinct CDR3 sequences, about 14% occurring once. The receptor was isolated from a man aged 50 to 60 who received an inactivated influenza vaccine. The V gene is TRBV20-1, the J gene TRBJ2-3, with 7 nucleotides matching TRBD1. This material consisted of PBMCs from blood, taken around two weeks before vaccination. The CDR3 coding sequence is TGCTGTGCTAGAGATCTTCAGGACAGGAAGGAAACTAACACAGATACGCAGTATTTT. Residues: CCARDLQDRKETNTDTQYF.